The subject of this entry is one T cell receptor beta chain. This CDR3 is built from 12 residues. The germline V gene has CDR1 DFQATT and CDR2 SNEGSKA (reference sequence). This sample is part of a study of T cells after yellow fever vaccination. TCRdb recomputed calls from the 5' RACE reads with MiXCR, one row per CDR3 protein. This repertoire shows 510,000 or so distinct CDR3 sequences, about 19% found once; its top ten account for 13% to 15%. The chain couples TRBV20-1 to TRBJ1-6; TRBD1 is a possible D gene (6 bases). The specimen was PBMCs, collected 15 days after the yellow fever booster vaccination. This TCR came from a man younger than 40 who received the YFV17D yellow fever vaccine. As DNA, the CDR3 is TGCAGCCGACAGGCCGCGAATTCACCCCTCCACTTT. It specifies CSRQAANSPLHF.